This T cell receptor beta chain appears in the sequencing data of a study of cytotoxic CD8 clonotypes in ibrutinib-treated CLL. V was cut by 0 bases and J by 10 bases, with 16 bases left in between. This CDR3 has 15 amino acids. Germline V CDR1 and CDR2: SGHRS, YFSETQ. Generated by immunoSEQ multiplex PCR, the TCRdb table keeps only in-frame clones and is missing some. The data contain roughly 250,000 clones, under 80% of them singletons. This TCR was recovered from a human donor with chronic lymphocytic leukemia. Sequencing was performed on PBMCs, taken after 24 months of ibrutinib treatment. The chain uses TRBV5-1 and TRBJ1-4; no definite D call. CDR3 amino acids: CASSLASAGRAKLFF. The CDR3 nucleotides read TGCGCCAGCAGCTTGGCGTCAGCCGGCCGGGCAAAACTGTTTTTT. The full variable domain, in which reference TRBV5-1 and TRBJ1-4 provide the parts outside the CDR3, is KAGVTQTPRYLIKTRGQQVTLSCSPISGHRSVSWYQQTPGQGLQFLFEYFSETQRNKGNFPGRFSGRQFSNSRSEMNVSTLELGDSALYLCASSLASAGRAKLFFGSGTQLSVL.